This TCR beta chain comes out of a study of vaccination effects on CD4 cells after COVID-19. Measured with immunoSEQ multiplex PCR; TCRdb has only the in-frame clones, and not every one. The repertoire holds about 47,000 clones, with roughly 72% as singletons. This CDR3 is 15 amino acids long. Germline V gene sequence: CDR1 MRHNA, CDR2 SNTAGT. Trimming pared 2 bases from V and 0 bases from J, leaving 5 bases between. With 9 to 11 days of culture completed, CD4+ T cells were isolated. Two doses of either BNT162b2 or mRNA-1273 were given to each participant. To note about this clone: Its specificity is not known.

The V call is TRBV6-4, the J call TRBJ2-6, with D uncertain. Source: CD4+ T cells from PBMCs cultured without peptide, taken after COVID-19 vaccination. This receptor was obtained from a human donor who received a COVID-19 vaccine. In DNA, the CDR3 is TGTGCCAGCAGTGACAGCCTCTCTGGGGCCAACGTCCTGACTTTC. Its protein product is CASSDSLSGANVLTF.